This TCR beta chain was sequenced during a study of T cell repertoires in cytomegalovirus infection. Study-level information: Public TCR beta signatures marked donors with CMV infection and the matching HLA. General study points: Dominating the ex vivo response were HLA-C-restricted CMV-specific TCR beta clonotypes. Cumulative frequency (of public TCR beta family members) identified carriers of CMV plus the relevant HLA.

Ten or more counts support this clonotype. Its antigen is unidentified. One entry per CDR3 protein, called by TCRdb with MiXCR from the reads. The data hold around 130,000 distinct CDR3 sequences, with 7% to 10% observed a single time. The CDR3 totals 13 residues. Germline V lookup: CDR1 SEHNR, CDR2 FQNEAQ (reference sequence). After removal of 2 bases from V and 6 bases from J, the junction contained 2 bases not matched to a gene. The genes are TRBV7-9 and TRBJ2-3, with 7 bases lining up with TRBD1. This TCR came from a human donor in good health (CMV status not recorded). Some clones in this sample may be carry-over from other donors' samples. Sequencing was done on a sample of PBMCs. CDR3 sequence: CASSLLTGDTQYF. The DNA of the CDR3 is TGTGCCAGCAGCTTATTGACAGGGGATACGCAGTATTTT.